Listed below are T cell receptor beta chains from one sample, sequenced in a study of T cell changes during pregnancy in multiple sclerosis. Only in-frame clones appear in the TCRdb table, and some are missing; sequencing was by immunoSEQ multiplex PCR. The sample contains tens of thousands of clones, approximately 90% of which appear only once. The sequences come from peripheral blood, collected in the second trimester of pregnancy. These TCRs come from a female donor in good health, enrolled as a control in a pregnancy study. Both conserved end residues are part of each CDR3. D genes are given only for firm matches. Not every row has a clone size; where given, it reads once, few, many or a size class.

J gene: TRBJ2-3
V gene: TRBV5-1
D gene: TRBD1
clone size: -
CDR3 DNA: TGCGCCAGCAGCGCAACCGGGACAGGCACAGATACGCAGTATTTT
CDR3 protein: CASSATGTGTDTQYF

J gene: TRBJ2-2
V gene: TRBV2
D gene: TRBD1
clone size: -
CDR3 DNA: TGTGCCAGAACTGACGACAGGGCTCCCGGGGAGCTGTTTTTT
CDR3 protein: CARTDDRAPGELFF

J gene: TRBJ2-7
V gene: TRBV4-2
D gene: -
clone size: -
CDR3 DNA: TGTGCCAGCAGCCAAGATCGGGAGTCGAGGCCCTACGAGCAGTACTTC
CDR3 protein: CASSQDRESRPYEQYF

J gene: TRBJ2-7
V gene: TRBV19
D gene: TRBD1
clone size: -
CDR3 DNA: TGTGCCAGTAGTATAGTGACAGGGGGCGAGCAGTACTTC
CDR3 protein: CASSIVTGGEQYF

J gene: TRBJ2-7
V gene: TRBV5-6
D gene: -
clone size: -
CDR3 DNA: TGTGCCAGCAGGGATCGACCCGGGAGATCCTACGAGCAGTACTTC
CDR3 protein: CASRDRPGRSYEQYF

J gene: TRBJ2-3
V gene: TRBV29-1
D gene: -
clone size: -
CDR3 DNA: TGCAGCGTTGAAGGCTACACAGATACGCAGTATTTT
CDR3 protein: CSVEGYTDTQYF

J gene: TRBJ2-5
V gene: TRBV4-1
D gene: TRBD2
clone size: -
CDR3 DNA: TGCGCCAGCAGCCAAGTCGGGGGGGCAACAGAGACCCAGTACTTC
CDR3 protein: CASSQVGGATETQYF

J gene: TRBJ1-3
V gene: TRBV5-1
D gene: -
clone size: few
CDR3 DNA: TGCGCCAGCAGCTTGGATAGCGGGAGCTCTGGAAACACCATATATTTT
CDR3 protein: CASSLDSGSSGNTIYF

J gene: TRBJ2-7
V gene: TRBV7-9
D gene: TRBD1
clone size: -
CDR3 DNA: TGTGCCAGCAGCCCTAATTCCGGGACAGGTACCTACGAGCAGTACTTC
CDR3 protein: CASSPNSGTGTYEQYF

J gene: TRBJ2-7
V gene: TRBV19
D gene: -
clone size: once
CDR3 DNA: TGTGCCCCCTTGGGCGAGCCCATAACCTACGAGCAGTACTTC
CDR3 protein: CAPLGEPITYEQYF

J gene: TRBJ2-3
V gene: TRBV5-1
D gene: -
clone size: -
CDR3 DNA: TGCGCCAGCAGCCAGGACGGGGAACGCACAGATACGCAGTATTTT
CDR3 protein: CASSQDGERTDTQYF

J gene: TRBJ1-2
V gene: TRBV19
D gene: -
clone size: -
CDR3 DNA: TGTGCCAGTAGATCAGGGGCCGCTTTTAACTATGGCTACACCTTC
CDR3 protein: CASRSGAAFNYGYTF

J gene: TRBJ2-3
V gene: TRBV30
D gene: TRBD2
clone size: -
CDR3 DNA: TGTGCCTGGAGCAACGGACGGACTAGCGGGAATACAGATACGCAGTATTTT
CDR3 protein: CAWSNGRTSGNTDTQYF

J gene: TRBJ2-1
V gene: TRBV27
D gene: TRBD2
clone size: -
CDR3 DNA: TGTGCCAGCAGCTTAAGCGGGAGGGCTATCAATGAGCAGTTCTTC
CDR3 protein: CASSLSGRAINEQFF

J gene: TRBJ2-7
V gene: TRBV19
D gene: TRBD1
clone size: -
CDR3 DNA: TGTGCCAGTAGTATAGTTCCAGGGGGAGCCGAGCAGTACTTC
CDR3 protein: CASSIVPGGAEQYF

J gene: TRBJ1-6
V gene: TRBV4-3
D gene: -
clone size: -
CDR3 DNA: TGCGCCAGCAGCCAAGGGTGGGAGGGCAGCTCCTATAATTCACCCCTCCACTTT
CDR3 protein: CASSQGWEGSSYNSPLHF

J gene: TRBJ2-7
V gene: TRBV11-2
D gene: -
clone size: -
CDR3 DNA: TGTGCCAGCAGACCAGGGGACGCTTACGAGCAGTACTTC
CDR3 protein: CASRPGDAYEQYF

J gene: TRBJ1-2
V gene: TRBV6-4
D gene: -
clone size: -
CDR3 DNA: TGTGCCAGCAGTGACTCGTATTCGGTCGACCCTGAGGGCTATGGCTACACCTTC
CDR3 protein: CASSDSYSVDPEGYGYTF

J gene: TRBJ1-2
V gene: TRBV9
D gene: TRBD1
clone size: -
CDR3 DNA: TGTGCCAGCAGCCCGAAAGGGACAGGGGGCACCTATGGCTACACCTTC
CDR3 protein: CASSPKGTGGTYGYTF

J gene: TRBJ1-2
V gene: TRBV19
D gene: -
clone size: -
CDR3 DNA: TGTGCCAGTAGTGCACAGGGTACCCATGGCTACACCTTC
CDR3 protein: CASSAQGTHGYTF

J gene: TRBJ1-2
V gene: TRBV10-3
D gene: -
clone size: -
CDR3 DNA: TGTGCCATCTCGGTCCCTAACTATGGCTACACCTTC
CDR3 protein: CAISVPNYGYTF

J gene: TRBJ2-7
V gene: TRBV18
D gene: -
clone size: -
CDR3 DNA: TGTGCCAGCTCAATGAGTGGAGGACGGAACTACGAGCAGTACTTC
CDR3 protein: CASSMSGGRNYEQYF

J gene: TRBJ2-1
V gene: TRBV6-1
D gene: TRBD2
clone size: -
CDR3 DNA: TGTGCCAGCAGTGAAGCGGCGGGGGGTCCTCCCTACAATGAGCAGTTCTTC
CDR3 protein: CASSEAAGGPPYNEQFF

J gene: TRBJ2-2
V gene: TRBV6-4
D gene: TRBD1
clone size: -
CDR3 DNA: TGTGCCAGCGCGAGGGACAGGGCCGGGGAGCTGTTTTTT
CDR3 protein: CASARDRAGELFF

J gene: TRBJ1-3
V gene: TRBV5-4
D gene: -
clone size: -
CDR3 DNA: TGTGCCAGCAGCTTAAGGGGCGCAAACACCATATATTTT
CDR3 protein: CASSLRGANTIYF

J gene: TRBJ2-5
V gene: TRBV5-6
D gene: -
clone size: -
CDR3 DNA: TGTGCCAGCAGCCCCGGGACACACCAAGAGACCCAGTACTTC
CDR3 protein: CASSPGTHQETQYF

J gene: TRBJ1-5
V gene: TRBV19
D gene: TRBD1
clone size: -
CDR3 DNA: TGTGCCAGTAGCTCGGAGAGGGGACAGGGATTGTTTAGCAATCAGCCCCAGCATTTT
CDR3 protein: CASSSERGQGLFSNQPQHF

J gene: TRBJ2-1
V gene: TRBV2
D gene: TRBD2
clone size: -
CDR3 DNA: TGTGCCAGCAGACTTGGGACTAGCGGGTCCTACAATGAGCAGTTCTTC
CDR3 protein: CASRLGTSGSYNEQFF

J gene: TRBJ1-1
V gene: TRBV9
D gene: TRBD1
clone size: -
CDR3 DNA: TGTGCCAGCAGCGTAGGTTCCGGGACAGGGGGCACTGAAGCTTTCTTT
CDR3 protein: CASSVGSGTGGTEAFF

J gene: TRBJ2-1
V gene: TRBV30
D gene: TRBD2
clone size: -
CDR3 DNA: TGTGCCTGGAGTAAGGGACTAGCGGGAGACGAGCAGTTCTTC
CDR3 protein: CAWSKGLAGDEQFF

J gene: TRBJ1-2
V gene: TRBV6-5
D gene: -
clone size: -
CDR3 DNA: TGTGCCAGCAGTTCAAGGACGGGGAACTATGGCTACACCTTC
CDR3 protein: CASSSRTGNYGYTF

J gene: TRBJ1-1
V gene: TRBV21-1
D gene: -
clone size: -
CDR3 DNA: TGTGCCAGCAGCAATGAGGGACTCGCGGAAAACGGGGAAGCTTTCTTT
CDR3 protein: CASSNEGLAENGEAFF

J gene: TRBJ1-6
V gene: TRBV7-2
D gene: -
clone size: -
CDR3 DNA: TGTGCCAGCAACCCTTCGACGGGAAACTATAATTCACCCCTCCACTTT
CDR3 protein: CASNPSTGNYNSPLHF

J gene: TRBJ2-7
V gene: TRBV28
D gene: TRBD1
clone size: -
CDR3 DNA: TGTGCCAGCAGTCGCACAGGGGGCAGAGGGGAGCAGTACTTC
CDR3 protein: CASSRTGGRGEQYF

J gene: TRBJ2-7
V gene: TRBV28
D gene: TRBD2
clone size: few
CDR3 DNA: TGTGCCAGCAGTTTTCCCGGGACTAGCGGGAGGGCCAGGGACGAGCAGTACTTC
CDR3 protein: CASSFPGTSGRARDEQYF

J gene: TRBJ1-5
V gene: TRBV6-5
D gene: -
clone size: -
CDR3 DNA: TGTGCCAGCAGTCGGACAGACAATCAGCCCCAGCATTTT
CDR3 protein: CASSRTDNQPQHF

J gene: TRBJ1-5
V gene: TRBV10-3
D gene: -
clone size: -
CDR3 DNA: TGTGCCATCAGTCGGGGGAGGGGGACTCAGCCCCAGCATTTT
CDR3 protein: CAISRGRGTQPQHF

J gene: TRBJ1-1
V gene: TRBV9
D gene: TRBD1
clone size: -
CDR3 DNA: TGTGCCAGCAGCGCGGGGACAGGGGGGATGAGCACTGAAGCTTTCTTT
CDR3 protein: CASSAGTGGMSTEAFF

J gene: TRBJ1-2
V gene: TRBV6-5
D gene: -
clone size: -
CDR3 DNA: TGTGCCAGCAGTTACTCGAAGGGGCCTCATGGCTACACCTTC
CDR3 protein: CASSYSKGPHGYTF

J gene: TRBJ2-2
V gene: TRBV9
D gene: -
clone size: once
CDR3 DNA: TGTGCCAGCAGCGTAGGGCCGAAGTCGAACACCGGGGAGCTGTTTTTT
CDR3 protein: CASSVGPKSNTGELFF

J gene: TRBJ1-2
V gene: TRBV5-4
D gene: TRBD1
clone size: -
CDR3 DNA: TGTGCCAGCAGCCAGGGACAGAACCCCTATGGCTACACCTTC
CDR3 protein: CASSQGQNPYGYTF

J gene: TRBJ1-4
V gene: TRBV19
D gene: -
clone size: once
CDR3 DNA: TGTGCCAGTAGTATCTCGGCAGGGTATTTCGAAAAACTGTTTTTT
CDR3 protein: CASSISAGYFEKLFF

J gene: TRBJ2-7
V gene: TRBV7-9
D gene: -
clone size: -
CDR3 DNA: TGTGCCAGCAGCTCGGGGGTACCAGGGCGCTACCGGCCCTACGAGCAGTACTTC
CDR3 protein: CASSSGVPGRYRPYEQYF

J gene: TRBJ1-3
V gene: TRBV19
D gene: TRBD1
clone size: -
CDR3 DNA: TGTGCCAGTCCTCGCGATTCCGGGACAGGCACGGTGGTATATTTT
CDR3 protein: CASPRDSGTGTVVYF

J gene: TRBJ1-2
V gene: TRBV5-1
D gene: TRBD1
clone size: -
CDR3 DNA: TGCGCCAGCAGCTTGGACAGGGGAAGTAACTATGGCTACACCTTC
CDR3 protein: CASSLDRGSNYGYTF

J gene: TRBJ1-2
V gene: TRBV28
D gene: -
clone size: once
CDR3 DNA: TGTGCCAGCAGTCAGGGGTATGGCTACACCTTC
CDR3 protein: CASSQGYGYTF

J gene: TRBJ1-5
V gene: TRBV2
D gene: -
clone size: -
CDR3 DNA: TGTGCCACGGCAATACAGGGCAATCAGCCCCAGCATTTT
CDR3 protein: CATAIQGNQPQHF

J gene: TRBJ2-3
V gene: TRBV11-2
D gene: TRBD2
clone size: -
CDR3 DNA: TGTGCCAGCAGCTTAAGGGTAGCGGGAGGGCCAGAGGCAGATACGCAGTATTTT
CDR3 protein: CASSLRVAGGPEADTQYF

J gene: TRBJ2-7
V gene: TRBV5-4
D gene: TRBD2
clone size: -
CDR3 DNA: TGTGCCAGCAGCCAAGATGGTTCGGGGGGTTCCTACGAGCAGTACTTC
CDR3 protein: CASSQDGSGGSYEQYF

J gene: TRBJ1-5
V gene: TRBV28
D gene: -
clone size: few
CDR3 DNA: TGTGCCAGCAGCAACCGCGCCACGAGGAGCAATCAGCCCCAGCATTTT
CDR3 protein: CASSNRATRSNQPQHF

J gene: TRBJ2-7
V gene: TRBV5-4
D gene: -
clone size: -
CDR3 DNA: TGTGCCAGCAGCCTAGGAAGGAGTCTCGACGAGCAGTACTTC
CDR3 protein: CASSLGRSLDEQYF

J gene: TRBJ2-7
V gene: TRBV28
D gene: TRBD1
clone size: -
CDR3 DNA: TGTGCCAGCAGGAGGGGACAGGGGGCTGTATACGAGCAGTACTTC
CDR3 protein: CASRRGQGAVYEQYF

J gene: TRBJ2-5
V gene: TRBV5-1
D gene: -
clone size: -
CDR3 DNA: TGCGCCAGCAGCTTGGCCAAAGAGACCCAGTACTTC
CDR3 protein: CASSLAKETQYF

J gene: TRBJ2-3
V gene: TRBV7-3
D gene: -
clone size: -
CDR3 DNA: TGTGCCAGCAAAAGAAGTCCGGCAGATACGCAGTATTTT
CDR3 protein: CASKRSPADTQYF